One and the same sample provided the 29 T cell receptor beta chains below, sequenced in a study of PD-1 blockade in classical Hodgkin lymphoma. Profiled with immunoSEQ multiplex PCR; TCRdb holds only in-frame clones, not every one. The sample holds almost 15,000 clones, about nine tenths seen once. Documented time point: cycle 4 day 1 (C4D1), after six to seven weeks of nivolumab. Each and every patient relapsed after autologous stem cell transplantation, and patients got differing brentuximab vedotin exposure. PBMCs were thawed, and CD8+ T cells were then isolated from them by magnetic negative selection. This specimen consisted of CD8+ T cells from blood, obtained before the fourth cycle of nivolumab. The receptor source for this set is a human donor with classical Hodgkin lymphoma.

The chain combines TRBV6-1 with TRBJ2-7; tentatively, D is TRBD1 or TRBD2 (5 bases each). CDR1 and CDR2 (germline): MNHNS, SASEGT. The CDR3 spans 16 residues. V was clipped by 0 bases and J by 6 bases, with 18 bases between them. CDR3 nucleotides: TGTGCCAGCAGTGAAGCGGGATGGAGTCCTGGGGGCGAGCAGTACTTC. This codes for CASSEAGWSPGGEQYF.

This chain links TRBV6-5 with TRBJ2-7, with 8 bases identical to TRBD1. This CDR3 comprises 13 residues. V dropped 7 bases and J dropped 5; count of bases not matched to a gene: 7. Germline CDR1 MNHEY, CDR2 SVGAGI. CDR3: CASTGTGGHEQYF. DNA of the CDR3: TGTGCCAGCACCGGGACAGGTGGCCACGAGCAGTACTTC.

The CDR3 DNA reads TGTGCCAGCAGCTTAGCGTGGGGAGGTAGCGGGACGAACACCGGGGAGCTGTTTTTT. It specifies CASSLAWGGSGTNTGELFF. The V gene is TRBV7-9, the J gene TRBJ2-2, with TRBD2 matching over 8 bases. CDR1 is SEHNR and CDR2 is FQNEAQ in the germline V gene (reference sequence). The CDR3 is made up of 19 amino acids. J was trimmed by 0 bases and V by 0 bases; bases with no gene match: 9.

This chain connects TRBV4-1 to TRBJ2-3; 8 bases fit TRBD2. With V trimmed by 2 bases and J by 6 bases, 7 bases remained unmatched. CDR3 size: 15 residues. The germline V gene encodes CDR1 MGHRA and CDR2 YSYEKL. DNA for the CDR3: TGCGCCAGCAGCCAATCCGGGACTAGTCCGGATACGCAGTATTTT. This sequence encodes CASSQSGTSPDTQYF.

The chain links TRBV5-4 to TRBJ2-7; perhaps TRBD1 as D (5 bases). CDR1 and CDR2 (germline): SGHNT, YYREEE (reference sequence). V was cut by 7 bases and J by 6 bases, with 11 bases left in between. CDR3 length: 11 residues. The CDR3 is CASGPQGEQYF. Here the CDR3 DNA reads TGTGCCAGCGGTCCTCAGGGCGAGCAGTACTTC.

The CDR3: CASWGGGAGEQYF. CDR3 DNA sequence: TGTGCCAGCTGGGGCGGGGGGGCAGGAGAGCAGTACTTC. The chain has TRBV6-5 and TRBJ2-7; 9 bases are shared with TRBD2. V gave up 8 bases and J gave up 7 bases; unmatched junction bases: 9. Germline V CDR1 and CDR2: MNHEY, SVGAGI. This CDR3 is built from 13 residues.

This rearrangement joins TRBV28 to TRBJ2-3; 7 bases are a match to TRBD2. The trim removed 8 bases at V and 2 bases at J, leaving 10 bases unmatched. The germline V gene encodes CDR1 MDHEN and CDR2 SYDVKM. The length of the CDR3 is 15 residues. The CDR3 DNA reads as TGTGCCAGCGGCCCGACTAGCCCTTTCACAGATACGCAGTATTTT. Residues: CASGPTSPFTDTQYF.

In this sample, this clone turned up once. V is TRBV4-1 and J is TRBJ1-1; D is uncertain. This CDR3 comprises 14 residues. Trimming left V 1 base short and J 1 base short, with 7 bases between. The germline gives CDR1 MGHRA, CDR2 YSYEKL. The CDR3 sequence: CASSQVNSNTEAFF. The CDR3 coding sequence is TGCGCCAGCAGCCAAGTGAACTCGAACACTGAAGCTTTCTTT.

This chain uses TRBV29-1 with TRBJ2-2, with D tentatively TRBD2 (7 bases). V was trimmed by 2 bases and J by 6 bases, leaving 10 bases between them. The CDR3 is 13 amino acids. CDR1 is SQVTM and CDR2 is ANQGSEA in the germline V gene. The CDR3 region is CSVERGGSGELFF. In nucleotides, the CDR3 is TGCAGCGTTGAAAGGGGGGGGTCCGGGGAGCTGTTTTTT.

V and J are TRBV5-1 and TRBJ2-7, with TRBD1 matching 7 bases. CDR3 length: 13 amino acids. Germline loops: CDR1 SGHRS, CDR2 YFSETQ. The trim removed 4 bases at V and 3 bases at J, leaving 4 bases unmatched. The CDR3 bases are TGCGCCAGCAGCCCGACAGGGCGCTACGAGCAGTACTTC. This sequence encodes CASSPTGRYEQYF.

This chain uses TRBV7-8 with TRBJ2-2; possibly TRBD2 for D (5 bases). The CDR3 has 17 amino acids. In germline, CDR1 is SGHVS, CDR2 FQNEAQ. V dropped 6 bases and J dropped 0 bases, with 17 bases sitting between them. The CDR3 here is CASRHLIRRANTGELFF. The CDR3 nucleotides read TGTGCCAGCAGACATCTTATAAGGCGGGCGAACACCGGGGAGCTGTTTTTT.

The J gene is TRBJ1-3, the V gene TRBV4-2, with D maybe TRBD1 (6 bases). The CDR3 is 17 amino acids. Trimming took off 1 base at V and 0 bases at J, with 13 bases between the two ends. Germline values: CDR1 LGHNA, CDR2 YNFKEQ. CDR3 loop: CASSQVQGPSSGNTIYF. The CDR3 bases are TGTGCCAGCAGCCAAGTTCAGGGGCCCAGCTCTGGAAACACCATATATTTT.

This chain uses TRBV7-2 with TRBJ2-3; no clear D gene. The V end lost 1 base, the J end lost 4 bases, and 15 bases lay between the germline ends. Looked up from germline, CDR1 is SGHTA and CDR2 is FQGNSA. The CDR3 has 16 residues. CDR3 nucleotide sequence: TGTGCCAGCAGCTTAGATGCGCGTTTCTCGGCAGATACGCAGTATTTT. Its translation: CASSLDARFSADTQYF.

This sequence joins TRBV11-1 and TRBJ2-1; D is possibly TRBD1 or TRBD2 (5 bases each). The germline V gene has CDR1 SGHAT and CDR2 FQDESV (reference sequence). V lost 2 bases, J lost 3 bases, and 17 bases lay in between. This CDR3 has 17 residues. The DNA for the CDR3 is TGTGCCAGCAGCTTATCGGCGTCGGGGACCAACTACAATGAGCAGTTCTTC. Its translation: CASSLSASGTNYNEQFF.

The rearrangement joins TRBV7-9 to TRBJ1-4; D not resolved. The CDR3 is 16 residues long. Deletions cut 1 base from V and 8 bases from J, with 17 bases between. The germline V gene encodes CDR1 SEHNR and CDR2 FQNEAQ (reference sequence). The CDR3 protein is CASSLVDSIPGEKLFF. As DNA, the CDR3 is TGTGCCAGCAGCTTAGTGGATAGCATTCCGGGGGAAAAACTGTTTTTT. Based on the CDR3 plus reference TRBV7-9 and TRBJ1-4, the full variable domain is DTGVSQNPRHKITKRGQNVTFRCDPISEHNRLYWYRQTLGQGPEFLTYFQNEAQLEKSRLLSDRFSAERPKGSFSTLEIQRTEQGDSAMYLCASSLVDSIPGEKLFFGSGTQLSVL.

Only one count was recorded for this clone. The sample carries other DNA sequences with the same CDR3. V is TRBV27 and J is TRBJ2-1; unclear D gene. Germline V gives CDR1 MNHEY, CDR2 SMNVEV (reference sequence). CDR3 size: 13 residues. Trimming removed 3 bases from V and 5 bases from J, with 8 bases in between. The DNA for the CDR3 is TGTGCCAGCAGTTTTGTGGGAAACAATGAGCAGTTCTTC. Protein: CASSFVGNNEQFF.

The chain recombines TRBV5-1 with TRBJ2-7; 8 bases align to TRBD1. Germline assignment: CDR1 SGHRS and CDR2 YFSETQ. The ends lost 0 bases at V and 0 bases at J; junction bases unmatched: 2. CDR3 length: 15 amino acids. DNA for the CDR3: TGCGCCAGCAGCTTGGGACAGGGGTTCTCCTACGAGCAGTACTTC. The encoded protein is CASSLGQGFSYEQYF.

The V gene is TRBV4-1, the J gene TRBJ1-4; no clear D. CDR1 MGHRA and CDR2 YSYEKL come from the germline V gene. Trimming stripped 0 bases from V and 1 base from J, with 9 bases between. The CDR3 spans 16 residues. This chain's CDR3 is CASSQDSVQTNEKLFF. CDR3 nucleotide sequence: TGCGCCAGCAGCCAAGATAGTGTGCAAACTAATGAAAAACTGTTTTTT.

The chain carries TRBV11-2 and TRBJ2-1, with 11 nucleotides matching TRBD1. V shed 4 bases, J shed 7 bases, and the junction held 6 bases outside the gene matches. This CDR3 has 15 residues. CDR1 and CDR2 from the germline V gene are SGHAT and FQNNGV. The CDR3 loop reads CASSWGTGGANEQFF. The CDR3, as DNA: TGTGCCAGCAGCTGGGGGACAGGGGGGGCGAATGAGCAGTTCTTC.

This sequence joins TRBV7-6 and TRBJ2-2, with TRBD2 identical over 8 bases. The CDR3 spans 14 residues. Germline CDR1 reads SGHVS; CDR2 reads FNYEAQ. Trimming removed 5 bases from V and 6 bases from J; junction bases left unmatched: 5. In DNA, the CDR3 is TGTGCCAGCAGCACCCGGACTAGCCCCGGGGAGCTGTTTTTT. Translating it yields CASSTRTSPGELFF.

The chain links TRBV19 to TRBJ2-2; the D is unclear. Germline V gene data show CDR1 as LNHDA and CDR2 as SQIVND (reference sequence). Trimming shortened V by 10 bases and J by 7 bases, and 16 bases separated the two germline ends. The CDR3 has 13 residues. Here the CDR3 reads CAISSERRGELFF. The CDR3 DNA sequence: TGTGCCATCTCGTCGGAGAGGCGCGGGGAGCTGTTTTTT.

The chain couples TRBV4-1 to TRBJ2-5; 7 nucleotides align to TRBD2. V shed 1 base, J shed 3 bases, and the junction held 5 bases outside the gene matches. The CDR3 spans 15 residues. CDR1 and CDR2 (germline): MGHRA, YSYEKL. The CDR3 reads CASSQVFGGKETQYF. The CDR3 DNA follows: TGCGCCAGCAGCCAAGTATTCGGGGGGAAAGAGACCCAGTACTTC.

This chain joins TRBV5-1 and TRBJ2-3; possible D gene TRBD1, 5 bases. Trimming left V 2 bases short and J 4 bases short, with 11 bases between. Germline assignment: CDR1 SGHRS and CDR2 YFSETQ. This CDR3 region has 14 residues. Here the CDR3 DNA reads TGCGCCAGCAGCTTAACAGGTTGGGCAGATACGCAGTATTTT. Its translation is CASSLTGWADTQYF.

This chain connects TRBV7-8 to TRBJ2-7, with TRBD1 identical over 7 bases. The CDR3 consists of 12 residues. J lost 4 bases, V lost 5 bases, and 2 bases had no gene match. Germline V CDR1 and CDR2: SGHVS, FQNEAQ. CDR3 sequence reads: CASSPGQYEQYF. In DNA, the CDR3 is TGTGCCAGCAGCCCGGGACAGTACGAGCAGTACTTC.

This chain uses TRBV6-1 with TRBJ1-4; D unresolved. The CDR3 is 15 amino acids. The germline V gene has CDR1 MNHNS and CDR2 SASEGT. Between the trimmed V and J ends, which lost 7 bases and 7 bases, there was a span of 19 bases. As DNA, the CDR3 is TGTGCCAGCACTCCAAGCGAGTCATTCCTTGAAAAACTGTTTTTT. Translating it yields CASTPSESFLEKLFF.

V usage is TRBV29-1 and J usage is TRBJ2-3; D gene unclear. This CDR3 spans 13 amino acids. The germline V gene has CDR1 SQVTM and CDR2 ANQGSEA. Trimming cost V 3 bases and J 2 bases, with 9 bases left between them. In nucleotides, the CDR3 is TGCAGCGTTGAGAACTCGATCACAGATACGCAGTATTTT. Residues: CSVENSITDTQYF.

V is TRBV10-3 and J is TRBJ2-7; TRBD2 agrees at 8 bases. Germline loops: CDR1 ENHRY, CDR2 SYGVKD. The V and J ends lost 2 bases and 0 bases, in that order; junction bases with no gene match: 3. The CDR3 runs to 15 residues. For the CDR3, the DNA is TGTGCCATCAGTGAGCCCAGCGGGAGCTCCTACGAGCAGTACTTC. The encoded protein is CAISEPSGSSYEQYF.

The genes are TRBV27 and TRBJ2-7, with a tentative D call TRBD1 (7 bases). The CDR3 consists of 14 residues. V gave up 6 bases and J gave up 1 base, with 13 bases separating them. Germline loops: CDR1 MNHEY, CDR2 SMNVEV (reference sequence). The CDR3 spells CASSHQGGSYEQYF. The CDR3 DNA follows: TGTGCCAGCAGCCACCAGGGGGGATCCTACGAGCAGTACTTC.

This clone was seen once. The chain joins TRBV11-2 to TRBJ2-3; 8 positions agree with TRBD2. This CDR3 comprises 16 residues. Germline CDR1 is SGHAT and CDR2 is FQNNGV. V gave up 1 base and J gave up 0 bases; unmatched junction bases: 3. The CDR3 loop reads CASSLVASGSTDTQYF. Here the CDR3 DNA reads TGTGCCAGCAGCTTAGTGGCTAGCGGGAGCACAGATACGCAGTATTTT.